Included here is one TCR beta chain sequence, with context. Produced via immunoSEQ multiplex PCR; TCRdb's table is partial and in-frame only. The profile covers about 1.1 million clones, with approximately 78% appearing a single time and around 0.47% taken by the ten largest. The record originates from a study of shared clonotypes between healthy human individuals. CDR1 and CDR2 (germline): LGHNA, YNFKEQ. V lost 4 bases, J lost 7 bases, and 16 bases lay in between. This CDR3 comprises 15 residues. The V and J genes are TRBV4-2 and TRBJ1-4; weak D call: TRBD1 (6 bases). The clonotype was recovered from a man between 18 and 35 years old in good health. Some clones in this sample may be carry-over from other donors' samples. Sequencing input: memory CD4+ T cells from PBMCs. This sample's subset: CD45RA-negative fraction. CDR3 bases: TGTGCCAGCAGCCCGGATTCGGGGGCTGGTGAAAAACTGTTTTTT. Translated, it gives CASSPDSGAGEKLFF.